This T cell receptor beta chain was sequenced during a study of radiation and T cells in renal cell carcinoma. This clone is categorized as medium-sized. Trimming took 3 bases from V and 4 from J, leaving 18 bases between them. This CDR3 is built from 15 residues. The germline V gene has CDR1 SQVTM and CDR2 ANQGSEA. As to time point: blood 2 weeks post-SBRT. Treatment indicated: 15 Gy SBRT to primary tumor, nephrectomy 4 weeks later. TCRdb's copy holds only in-frame clones and misses some; the assay was immunoSEQ multiplex PCR. The sample has 60,000 to 65,000 clones, roughly 79% seen once; the top ten hold about 7%.

The sequencing here drew on blood, taken from a patient whose treatment included radiotherapy and nephrectomy. The chain carries TRBV29-1 and TRBJ1-1, with a possible D match to TRBD1 (5 bases). The source of this sequence is a man between 60 and 75 years old with renal cell carcinoma. The CDR3 region has the DNA TGCAGCGTTGACCCCCATGGTAGGGGACGCACTGAAGCTTTCTTT. This codes for CSVDPHGRGRTEAFF.